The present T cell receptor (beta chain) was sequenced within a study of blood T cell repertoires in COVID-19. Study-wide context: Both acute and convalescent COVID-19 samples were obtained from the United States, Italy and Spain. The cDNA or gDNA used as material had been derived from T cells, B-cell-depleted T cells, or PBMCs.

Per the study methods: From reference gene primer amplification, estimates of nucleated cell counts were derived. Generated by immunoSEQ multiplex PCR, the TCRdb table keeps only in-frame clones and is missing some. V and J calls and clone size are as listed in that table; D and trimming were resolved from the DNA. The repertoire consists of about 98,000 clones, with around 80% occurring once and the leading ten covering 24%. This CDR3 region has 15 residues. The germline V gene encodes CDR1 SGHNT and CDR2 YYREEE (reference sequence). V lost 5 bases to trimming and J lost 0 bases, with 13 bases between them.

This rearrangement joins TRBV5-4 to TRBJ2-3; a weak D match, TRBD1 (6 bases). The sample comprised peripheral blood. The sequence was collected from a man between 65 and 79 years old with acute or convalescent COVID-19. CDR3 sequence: CASSSDRSSTDTQYF. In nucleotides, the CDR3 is TGTGCCAGCAGTTCCGACAGGTCTAGCACAGATACGCAGTATTTT. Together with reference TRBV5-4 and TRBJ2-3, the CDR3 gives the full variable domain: ETGVTQSPTHLIKTRGQQVTLRCSSQSGHNTVSWYQQALGQGPQFIFQYYREEENGRGNFPPRFSGLQFPNYSSELNVNALELDDSALYLCASSSDRSSTDTQYFGPGTRLTVL.